This entry concerns a single T cell receptor beta chain. The antigen remains unidentified. These data are taken from a study of tumor-infiltrating lymphocytes in localized non-small cell lung cancer. Looking at the study overall: Each patient gave resected tumor and non-adjacent uninvolved lung tissue.

Germline V gives CDR1 LGHNA, CDR2 YSLEER. The CDR3 spans 16 residues. V was clipped by 3 bases and J by 2 bases, with 14 bases between them. Using immunoSEQ multiplex PCR, the repertoire was profiled, and TCRdb retains in-frame clones only, with some absent. There are over 5,500 clones in the sample; less than 85% occur only once, and roughly 5.5% lies in the top ten. Study results and caveats: Tumors had more T cell infiltration than uninvolved lung, per TCRbeta sequencing and CD3 counts. Each assay used a separate piece of the same tissue. Tumor T-cell fraction from TCR sequencing was not associated with recurrence-free survival (p = 0.61).

The chain employs TRBV4-3 and TRBJ2-1; possibly TRBD2 for D (6 bases). The receptor comes from a human donor with non-small cell lung cancer. Material: lung tumor tissue. CDR3 sequence: CASSHYFIAAYNEQFF. The CDR3 DNA follows: TGCGCCAGCAGCCACTACTTTATAGCGGCCTACAATGAGCAGTTCTTC.